This T cell receptor beta chain was captured in a study of siplizumab effects on memory and regulatory T cells. Whole-study findings and limits: The mapping of alloreactive clones to unstimulated subsets covered only a minor fraction of them.

In regard to this clone: Its target is unknown.

Trimming took off 4 bases at V and 4 bases at J, with 7 bases between the two ends. The germline gives CDR1 MGHDK, CDR2 SYGVNS. This CDR3 is 12 amino acids long. Profiled with immunoSEQ multiplex PCR; TCRdb holds only in-frame clones, not every one. The profile shows around 110,000 clones, about 95% of them singletons. Material for sequencing was non-Treg CD4+ T cells sorted from blood. This clonotype was obtained from a human donor in good health. V and J are TRBV25-1 and TRBJ2-5; no clear D. Here the CDR3 reads CASSGGLETQYF. CDR3 DNA: TGTGCCAGCAGTGGTGGGTTAGAGACCCAGTACTTC. The variable domain in full, completed from reference TRBV25-1 and TRBJ2-5, reads EADIYQTPRYLVIGTGKKITLECSQTMGHDKMYWYQQDPGMELHLIHYSYGVNSTEKGDLSSESTVSRIRTEHFPLTLESARPSHTSQYLCASSGGLETQYFGPGTRLLVL.